These 32 T cell receptor beta chains were all obtained from the same sample, sequenced in a study of T cell responses to AZD1222 COVID-19 vaccine (dated by TCRdb to the early 2020s). Reading the label with the study, this specimen's time point is: baseline before first vaccination. Receptor amplification or capture employed the immunoSEQ multiplex PCR assay. The table comes from immuneACCESS by way of TCRdb, which keeps in-frame sequences with V and J called. Part of the clones is missing from these tables; in studies checked, under half for an unresolved V gene and the rest for unknown reasons. The sample table holds 100,000 to 150,000 clones, of which about 87% were seen once. The ten biggest clones cover approximately 5.4% of the sample. Sequencing used peripheral blood, obtained on day 0 of AZD1222 vaccination. The source of these receptors is an adult in good health.

The chain joins TRBV25-1 to TRBJ2-7, with D possibly TRBD1 on 5 matching bases. This CDR3 spans 11 amino acids. Germline lookup yields CDR1 MGHDK and CDR2 SYGVNS. V lost 8 bases and J 2 bases, leaving 7 bases between the germline ends. The CDR3 loop is CASGHTYEQYF. Here the CDR3 DNA reads TGTGCCAGCGGACATACCTACGAGCAGTACTTC.

V gene TRBV5-1 combines with J gene TRBJ2-3; 7 bases agree with TRBD2. The CDR3 is 14 amino acids. Losses at the gene ends were 4 bases for V and 2 bases for J; bases not matched to a gene: 4. Germline V gives CDR1 SGHRS, CDR2 YFSETQ. CDR3 protein: CASSTAGLTDTQYF. The CDR3 DNA reads TGCGCCAGCAGCACAGCGGGGCTCACAGATACGCAGTATTTT.

The chain joins TRBV13 to TRBJ2-1; either TRBD1 or TRBD2 may fit D (6 bases each). Trimming left V 3 bases short and J 8 bases short, with 14 bases between. CDR1 is PRHDT, CDR2 FYEKMQ, per germline (reference sequence). CDR3 length equals 14 residues. The CDR3 sequence: CASSFVSGEDEQFF. The CDR3, as DNA: TGTGCCAGCAGCTTCGTCTCAGGGGAGGATGAGCAGTTCTTC.

The chain has TRBV2 and TRBJ2-3, with 10 bases that match TRBD2. The V gene end was trimmed by 1 base and the J gene end by 5 bases; junction bases not matched to a gene: 12. This CDR3 is 18 amino acids long. Per germline, CDR1 SNHLY and CDR2 FYNNEI. The CDR3 DNA follows: TGTGCCAGCAGTGAAGGGTACTTAGCGGGAGGAAATCAAGATACGCAGTATTTT. This encodes CASSEGYLAGGNQDTQYF.

The chain joins TRBV7-9 to TRBJ1-4, with 7 bases identical to TRBD1. The CDR3 spans 14 residues. Unmatched junction bases numbered 8, after V lost 5 bases and J lost 8 bases. Germline V gene lookup returns CDR1 SEHNR and CDR2 FQNEAQ (reference sequence). The CDR3 loop reads CASSAGTAGEKLFF. As DNA, the CDR3 is TGTGCCAGCAGCGCCGGGACAGCCGGGGAAAAACTGTTTTTT.

The chain carries TRBV21-1 and TRBJ1-1; the tabulated D call, TRBD1, remains unverified against the DNA. TRBV21-1 is shown as a pseudogene. The CDR3 runs to 16 residues. The CDR3 DNA reads as TGTGCCAGCAGCCCGGGGAGGACAGGGGGGTATGGTGGAGCTTTCTTT. Protein sequence: CASSPGRTGGYGGAFF.

DNA for the CDR3: TGCGCCAGCAGCTCCGGGTCCCCCGGAGGCTATGGCTACACCTTC. Its protein product is CASSSGSPGGYGYTF. This rearrangement joins TRBV5-1 to TRBJ1-2, with D uncertain. Germline V gene data show CDR1 as SGHRS and CDR2 as YFSETQ. The CDR3 length is 15 residues. Trimming removed 3 bases from V and 4 bases from J, with 16 bases in between.

This rearrangement joins TRBV2 to TRBJ1-4, with D possibly matching TRBD1 (5 bases). The CDR3 sequence is 15 residues long. CDR1 and CDR2 (germline): SNHLY, FYNNEI. Trimming took 9 bases from V and 7 from J, leaving 21 bases between them. The CDR3 reads CASGGRRGGGEKLFF. The DNA of the CDR3 is TGTGCCAGTGGGGGAAGGAGGGGAGGCGGTGAAAAACTGTTTTTT.

V usage is TRBV12-3 or TRBV12-4 and J usage is TRBJ2-3, with D unresolved. V was trimmed by 2 bases and J by 0 bases, leaving 3 bases between them. There are 13 residues in the CDR3. The CDR3 reads CASSLQSTDTQYF. Written as DNA, the CDR3 is TGTGCCAGCAGTTTACAAAGCACAGATACGCAGTATTTT.

J is TRBJ1-5 and V is TRBV5-4, with 7 bases identical to TRBD1. V shed 2 bases, J shed 3 bases, and the junction held 2 bases outside the gene matches. The CDR3 has 14 residues. Per germline, CDR1 SGHNT and CDR2 YYREEE (reference sequence). The CDR3 is CASSLQGTNQPQHF. CDR3 bases: TGTGCCAGCAGCTTACAGGGGACCAATCAGCCCCAGCATTTT.

The chain combines TRBV6-1 with TRBJ1-2; TRBD1 is a possible D gene (5 bases). The CDR3 contains 14 residues. The ends were cut back, 1 base at V and 5 bases at J, with 11 bases in the middle. Germline CDR1 reads MNHNS; CDR2 reads SASEGT. The CDR3 DNA reads as TGTGCCAGCAGTGAAGGCAGGGCCTTTTATGGCTACACCTTC. As protein: CASSEGRAFYGYTF.

The chain recombines TRBV7-9 with TRBJ2-3; D may match TRBD1 or TRBD2 (6 bases each). V was shortened by 5 bases and J by 3 bases, with 12 bases between the two germline ends. Germline assignment: CDR1 SEHNR and CDR2 FQNEAQ (reference sequence). The CDR3 has 14 amino acids. The CDR3: CASSPRGGTDTQYF. In DNA, the CDR3 is TGTGCCAGCAGCCCCCGAGGGGGGACAGATACGCAGTATTTT. The full variable domain, completed using reference TRBV7-9 and TRBJ2-3, is DTGVSQNPRHKITKRGQNVTFRCDPISEHNRLYWYRQTLGQGPEFLTYFQNEAQLEKSRLLSDRFSAERPKGSFSTLEIQRTEQGDSAMYLCASSPRGGTDTQYFGPGTRLTVL.

This chain joins TRBV6-5 and TRBJ2-7; TRBD1 agrees at 7 bases. From germline, CDR1 is MNHEY and CDR2 SVGAGI. CDR3 size: 12 residues. The V and J ends lost 10 bases and 2 bases, in that order; junction bases with no gene match: 5. CDR3 residues: CATSTGPYEQYF. The CDR3 bases are TGTGCCACATCGACAGGGCCCTACGAGCAGTACTTC.

V is TRBV5-5 and J is TRBJ2-7, with 8 positions matching TRBD1. V lost 5 bases, J lost 5 bases, and 15 bases stayed unmatched. CDR1 and CDR2 from the germline V gene are SGHKS and YYEKEE (reference sequence). The CDR3 has 16 amino acids. CDR3 in DNA: TGTGCCAGCAGTCCCGACAGGGGACCCCCGATCGACGAGCAGTACTTC. Protein sequence: CASSPDRGPPIDEQYF. The full variable domain, rest sourced from reference TRBV5-5 and TRBJ2-7, is DAGVTQSPTHLIKTRGQQVTLRCSPISGHKSVSWYQQVLGQGPQFIFQYYEKEERGRGNFPDRFSARQFPNYSSELNVNALLLGDSALYLCASSPDRGPPIDEQYFGPGTRLTVT.

This clone was seen a single time. This chain connects TRBV30 to TRBJ1-1; no clear D gene. Trimming pared 7 bases from V and 4 bases from J, leaving 13 bases between. Germline V gene data show CDR1 as GTSNPN and CDR2 as SVGIG (reference sequence). The CDR3 length is 12 residues. The chain's CDR3 is CAFGRRGTEAFF. The CDR3 region has the DNA TGTGCCTTCGGACGGCGGGGCACTGAAGCTTTCTTT. Full variable domain (remainder filled in from reference TRBV30 and TRBJ1-1): SQTIHQWPATLVQPVGSPLSLECTVEGTSNPNLYWYRQAAGRGLQLLFYSVGIGQISSEVPQNLSASRPQDRQFILSSKKLLLSDSGFYLCAFGRRGTEAFFGQGTRLTVV.

The chain has TRBV27 and TRBJ2-5, with 9 bases that match TRBD1. J gave up 5 bases and V 2 bases, and 6 bases lay outside the gene matches. CDR3 length: 15 residues. Germline V gene lookup returns CDR1 MNHEY and CDR2 SMNVEV (reference sequence). CDR3 in amino acids: CASSLMGQGWETQYF. CDR3 in DNA: TGTGCCAGCAGTTTAATGGGACAGGGCTGGGAGACCCAGTACTTC.

The chain is built from TRBV4-3 and TRBJ1-2, with TRBD1 matching 8 bases. The CDR3 is 16 residues long. Germline trimming cut 0 bases from V and 8 bases from J; bases unmatched to any gene: 11. Germline CDR1 and CDR2: LGHNA and YSLEER. The DNA for the CDR3 is TGCGCCAGCAGCCAAGAGGGTCGGACAGGGACCTCCGGCTACACCTTC. This encodes CASSQEGRTGTSGYTF.

The chain joins TRBV5-1 to TRBJ2-5; no firm D call. CDR3 length equals 14 residues. Germline CDR1 SGHRS, CDR2 YFSETQ. V lost 0 bases and J 2 bases, leaving 8 bases between the germline ends. As DNA, the CDR3 is TGCGCCAGCAGCTTGGCTCAGTTTCAAGAGACCCAGTACTTC. It is translated as CASSLAQFQETQYF.

This chain joins TRBV2 and TRBJ1-1; unclear D gene. Trimming pared 1 base from V and 0 bases from J, leaving 6 bases between. This CDR3 region has 14 residues. Germline values: CDR1 SNHLY, CDR2 FYNNEI. The CDR3 is CASSEGILNTEAFF. In nucleotides, the CDR3 is TGTGCCAGCAGTGAAGGGATATTGAACACTGAAGCTTTCTTT. The full variable domain, with the rest looked up from reference TRBV2 and TRBJ1-1, is EPEVTQTPSHQVTQMGQEVILRCVPISNHLYFYWYRQILGQKVEFLVSFYNNEISEKSEIFDDQFSVERPDGSNFTLKIRSTKLEDSAMYFCASSEGILNTEAFFGQGTRLTVV.

The chain joins TRBV19 to TRBJ1-3; D gene unclear. Trimming removed 6 bases at V and 2 bases at J, with 14 bases between. The CDR3 spans 15 residues. The germline CDR1 and CDR2 sequences are LNHDA and SQIVND (reference sequence). This CDR3 reads CASRPAGETGNTIYF. The CDR3, as DNA: TGTGCCAGTAGACCGGCTGGGGAAACTGGAAACACCATATATTTT. Together with reference TRBV19 and TRBJ1-3, the CDR3 gives the full variable domain: DGGITQSPKYLFRKEGQNVTLSCEQNLNHDAMYWYRQDPGQGLRLIYYSQIVNDFQKGDIAEGYSVSREKKESFPLTVTSAQKNPTAFYLCASRPAGETGNTIYFGEGSWLTVV.

The chain has TRBV6-5 and TRBJ1-1; D gene uncertain. CDR1 and CDR2 (germline): MNHEY, SVGAGI. Trimming pared 2 bases from V and 2 bases from J, leaving 9 bases between. The CDR3 extends over 14 amino acids. The CDR3 here is CASSYAGPNTEAFF. The CDR3 DNA is TGTGCCAGCAGTTACGCGGGCCCTAACACTGAAGCTTTCTTT.

About this clone: The sample has other DNA sequences that encode this CDR3 too. J is TRBJ1-5 and V is TRBV19; 7 bases are shared with TRBD1. This CDR3 spans 16 amino acids. From germline, CDR1 is LNHDA and CDR2 SQIVND (reference sequence). J gave up 2 bases and V 1 base, and 5 bases lay outside the gene matches. CDR3 sequence reads: CASSIGGGGRNQPQHF. The CDR3 DNA is TGTGCCAGTAGTATAGGGGGAGGGGGCCGCAATCAGCCCCAGCATTTT.

V and J are TRBV9 and TRBJ2-2; 11 positions match TRBD2. Germline lookup yields CDR1 SGDLS and CDR2 YYNGEE. V lost 3 bases, J lost 0 bases, and 1 base stayed unmatched. The CDR3 is 16 residues long. CDR3: CASSGSGGANTGELFF. The CDR3 coding sequence is TGTGCCAGCAGCGGTAGCGGGGGGGCGAACACCGGGGAGCTGTTTTTT.

J is TRBJ2-1 and V is TRBV12-3 or TRBV12-4, with no clear D. Between the trimmed V and J ends, which lost 1 base and 8 bases, there was a span of 3 bases. The CDR3 spans 11 residues. CDR3 region: CASSLDHEQFF. CDR3 coding DNA: TGTGCCAGCAGTTTAGACCATGAGCAGTTCTTC.

The chain uses TRBV5-1 and TRBJ2-1; possible D gene TRBD1, 6 bases. Germline CDR1 is SGHRS and CDR2 is YFSETQ. The V gene lost 0 bases and the J gene lost 6 bases, with 10 bases spanning the gap. The CDR3 contains 14 residues. The CDR3 sequence: CASSLALDSNEQFF. The CDR3 DNA is TGCGCCAGCAGCTTGGCCTTGGACAGCAATGAGCAGTTCTTC.

The genes are TRBV7-9 and TRBJ1-2; D gene ambiguous. Trimming left V 3 bases short and J 1 base short, with 12 bases between. This CDR3 spans 15 amino acids. Germline assignment: CDR1 SEHNR and CDR2 FQNEAQ (reference sequence). The CDR3 sequence is CASSLEATDNYGYTF. CDR3 nucleotides: TGTGCCAGCAGCTTGGAGGCGACGGATAACTATGGCTACACCTTC. The full variable domain, rest sourced from reference TRBV7-9 and TRBJ1-2, is DTGVSQNPRHKITKRGQNVTFRCDPISEHNRLYWYRQTLGQGPEFLTYFQNEAQLEKSRLLSDRFSAERPKGSFSTLEIQRTEQGDSAMYLCASSLEATDNYGYTFGSGTRLTVV.

This sequence joins TRBV19 and TRBJ1-4; D might be TRBD1 (5 bases). V was cut by 7 bases and J by 8 bases, with 23 bases left in between. The germline CDR1 and CDR2 sequences are LNHDA and SQIVND (reference sequence). CDR3 length: 16 residues. The CDR3 DNA reads TGTGCCAGTAATCCCCGGTCCGGAAGGGGCAGAGAAAAACTGTTTTTT. This codes for CASNPRSGRGREKLFF.

The chain carries TRBV7-8 and TRBJ1-2, with 11 nucleotides matching TRBD1. The CDR3 runs to 16 residues. Losses at the gene ends were 2 bases for V and 5 bases for J; bases not matched to a gene: 7. Germline V gene sequence: CDR1 SGHVS, CDR2 FQNEAQ. In DNA, the CDR3 is TGTGCCAGCAGCTTACGCGGACAGGGGGCACGGTATGGCTACACCTTC. Its protein product is CASSLRGQGARYGYTF.

V usage is TRBV5-1 and J usage is TRBJ2-2, with D possibly being TRBD1 (6 bases). Germline V gene lookup returns CDR1 SGHRS and CDR2 YFSETQ. With 4 bases removed from V and 0 bases from J, the gap between germline ends came to 16 bases. This CDR3 is 17 amino acids long. The CDR3 loop is CASSPDSVVANTGELFF. The CDR3 nucleotides are TGCGCCAGCAGCCCGGACAGTGTTGTCGCGAACACCGGGGAGCTGTTTTTT.

The chain combines TRBV6-6 with TRBJ2-7; TRBD2 agrees at 11 bases. The CDR3 sequence is 15 residues long. The junction had 4 bases not matched to a gene; V was cut back by 4 bases and J by 2 bases. The germline V gene encodes CDR1 MNHNY and CDR2 SVGAGI (reference sequence). For the CDR3, the DNA is TGTGCCAGCAGTTCTGAACTAGCGGGGGCCTACGAGCAGTACTTC. Protein product: CASSSELAGAYEQYF.

The chain couples TRBV28 to TRBJ1-2; D not certain. CDR1 MDHEN and CDR2 SYDVKM come from the germline V gene. The V gene lost 5 bases and the J gene lost 2 bases, with 18 bases spanning the gap. The CDR3 runs to 16 residues. This CDR3 reads CASSPDMAELNYGYTF. DNA of the CDR3: TGTGCCAGCAGTCCCGACATGGCAGAACTCAACTATGGCTACACCTTC.

Comments on this clone: At one of its ends the junction is not consistent with the germline gene, which may arise from a read error. The genes are TRBV27 and TRBJ1-5, with 9 bases aligning to TRBD1. Looked up from germline, CDR1 is MNHEY and CDR2 is SMNVEV (reference sequence). CDR3 length: 16 amino acids. CDR3 nucleotides: TGTGCCAGCAGTTTACGGACAGGGGAGAAGGATCAGGCCCAGCATTTT. Protein sequence: CASSLRTGEKDQAQHF.